Listed below are T cell receptor beta chains from one sample, sequenced in a study of blood T cell repertoires in COVID-19. The method was immunoSEQ multiplex PCR; TCRdb's version includes in-frame clones alone and lacks a portion of them. The sample contains under 450,000 clones, 88% of which appear only once. The sequencing input was peripheral blood. The receptors shown here come from a woman aged 50 to 60 with COVID-19, enrolled during active disease. Each CDR3 is given with its conserved first and last residue. Each record gives: V gene, J gene, D gene, clone size, CDR3 length, CDR3 protein, CDR3 DNA. D genes are given only for firm matches. Clone size, where shown, is once, few, many, or a class for clones that have expanded.

v_call: TRBV2
j_call: TRBJ1-1
d_call: .
clone_size: few
cdr3_length: 13
cdr3_aa: CASLQQGNTEAFF
cdr3_nt: TGTGCCAGCCTTCAACAGGGGAACACTGAAGCTTTCTTT

v_call: TRBV27
j_call: TRBJ2-2
d_call: TRBD1
clone_size: .
cdr3_length: 17
cdr3_aa: CASSLQQGFSRTGELFF
cdr3_nt: TGTGCCAGCAGTTTACAACAGGGGTTCAGTAGGACCGGGGAGCTGTTTTTT

v_call: TRBV7-8
j_call: TRBJ1-1
d_call: .
clone_size: few
cdr3_length: 14
cdr3_aa: CASSLSQPNTEAFF
cdr3_nt: TGTGCCAGCAGCTTATCACAGCCGAACACTGAAGCTTTCTTT

v_call: TRBV29-1
j_call: TRBJ1-2
d_call: .
clone_size: few
cdr3_length: 11
cdr3_aa: CSVALRGDYTF
cdr3_nt: TGCAGCGTTGCCCTTCGCGGTGACTACACCTTC

v_call: TRBV29-1
j_call: TRBJ2-3
d_call: .
clone_size: .
cdr3_length: 13
cdr3_aa: CSATDSPKDTQYF
cdr3_nt: TGCAGCGCCACAGACAGCCCGAAGGATACGCAGTATTTT

v_call: TRBV3-1/TRBV3-2
j_call: TRBJ1-2
d_call: .
clone_size: .
cdr3_length: 13
cdr3_aa: CASSQAGEGGYTF
cdr3_nt: TGTGCCAGCAGCCAGGCCGGGGAGGGAGGCTACACCTTC

v_call: TRBV6-2/TRBV6-3
j_call: TRBJ2-7
d_call: .
clone_size: .
cdr3_length: 16
cdr3_aa: CASSYSKFAYDYEQYF
cdr3_nt: TGTGCCAGCAGTTACTCGAAATTTGCGTACGATTACGAGCAGTACTTC

v_call: TRBV7-8
j_call: TRBJ2-5
d_call: .
clone_size: once
cdr3_length: 15
cdr3_aa: CASSLRRPGQETQYF
cdr3_nt: TGTGCCAGCAGCCTCCGGAGGCCGGGCCAAGAGACCCAGTACTTC

v_call: TRBV18
j_call: TRBJ2-2
d_call: .
clone_size: once
cdr3_length: 13
cdr3_aa: CASRLGNTGELFF
cdr3_nt: TGTGCCAGCCGCCTAGGGAACACCGGGGAGCTGTTTTTT

v_call: TRBV27
j_call: TRBJ2-3
d_call: .
clone_size: .
cdr3_length: 14
cdr3_aa: CASGELQGTDTQYF
cdr3_nt: TGTGCCAGCGGAGAACTACAGGGCACAGATACGCAGTATTTT

v_call: TRBV12-5
j_call: TRBJ1-2
d_call: .
clone_size: .
cdr3_length: 15
cdr3_aa: CASGPPLLQGYGYTF
cdr3_nt: TGTGCTAGTGGTCCTCCCTTACTCCAGGGCTATGGCTACACCTTC

v_call: TRBV9
j_call: TRBJ2-1
d_call: .
clone_size: .
cdr3_length: 11
cdr3_aa: CASSLLNEQFF
cdr3_nt: TGTGCCAGCAGCCTCCTCAATGAGCAGTTCTTC

v_call: TRBV30
j_call: TRBJ1-6
d_call: .
clone_size: .
cdr3_length: 13
cdr3_aa: CAAEVGGNSPLHF
cdr3_nt: TGTGCCGCGGAGGTGGGTGGTAATTCACCCCTCCACTTT

v_call: TRBV5-1
j_call: TRBJ2-1
d_call: TRBD1
clone_size: few
cdr3_length: 15
cdr3_aa: CASSPWTGGLNEQFF
cdr3_nt: TGCGCCAGCAGCCCGTGGACAGGGGGCTTGAATGAGCAGTTCTTC

v_call: TRBV14
j_call: TRBJ1-3
d_call: .
clone_size: .
cdr3_length: 14
cdr3_aa: CASSQDLFGNTIYF
cdr3_nt: TGTGCCAGCAGCCAAGATCTTTTCGGAAACACCATATATTTT

v_call: TRBV5-1
j_call: TRBJ2-7
d_call: TRBD1
clone_size: .
cdr3_length: 13
cdr3_aa: CASSRDRSWEQYF
cdr3_nt: TGCGCCAGCAGCCGGGACAGGTCTTGGGAGCAGTACTTC

v_call: TRBV19
j_call: TRBJ2-7
d_call: TRBD1
clone_size: .
cdr3_length: 13
cdr3_aa: CASSIGGGGEQYF
cdr3_nt: TGTGCCAGTAGTATAGGAGGGGGCGGAGAGCAGTACTTC

v_call: TRBV9
j_call: TRBJ2-1
d_call: TRBD2
clone_size: .
cdr3_length: 16
cdr3_aa: CASSVEGAGGPNEQFF
cdr3_nt: TGTGCCAGCAGCGTAGAGGGTGCGGGGGGGCCCAATGAGCAGTTCTTC

v_call: TRBV5-5
j_call: TRBJ2-7
d_call: .
clone_size: .
cdr3_length: 14
cdr3_aa: CASSFTSTSYEQYF
cdr3_nt: TGTGCCAGCAGCTTCACCTCTACTTCCTACGAGCAGTACTTC

v_call: TRBV2
j_call: TRBJ2-3
d_call: TRBD2
clone_size: .
cdr3_length: 15
cdr3_aa: CASLSGGAPADTQYF
cdr3_nt: TGTGCCAGCTTGAGCGGGGGGGCCCCCGCAGATACGCAGTATTTT

v_call: TRBV7-2
j_call: TRBJ1-1
d_call: TRBD1
clone_size: .
cdr3_length: 15
cdr3_aa: CASSLLGTGNTEAFF
cdr3_nt: TGTGCCAGCAGCCTCCTTGGGACAGGGAACACTGAAGCTTTCTTT

v_call: TRBV19
j_call: TRBJ2-7
d_call: TRBD2
clone_size: .
cdr3_length: 17
cdr3_aa: CASSGQKTGGSEAEQYF
cdr3_nt: TGTGCCAGTAGCGGACAAAAAACGGGGGGGAGTGAGGCCGAGCAGTACTTC

v_call: TRBV7-8
j_call: TRBJ2-7
d_call: .
clone_size: .
cdr3_length: 13
cdr3_aa: CASSAGQSYEQYF
cdr3_nt: TGTGCCAGCAGCGCGGGACAGTCCTACGAGCAGTACTTC

v_call: TRBV7-8
j_call: TRBJ2-3
d_call: .
clone_size: .
cdr3_length: 15
cdr3_aa: CASSPVTLGTDTQYF
cdr3_nt: TGTGCCAGCAGCCCGGTGACTTTAGGCACAGATACGCAGTATTTT

v_call: TRBV6-5
j_call: TRBJ2-2
d_call: .
clone_size: .
cdr3_length: 13
cdr3_aa: CASSPQMRGELFF
cdr3_nt: TGTGCCAGCAGTCCACAGATGCGCGGGGAGCTGTTTTTT

v_call: TRBV7-8
j_call: TRBJ2-5
d_call: TRBD1
clone_size: .
cdr3_length: 15
cdr3_aa: CASSFTGTGQETQYF
cdr3_nt: TGTGCCAGCAGCTTTACCGGGACAGGGCAAGAGACCCAGTACTTC

v_call: TRBV5-6
j_call: TRBJ1-2
d_call: .
clone_size: .
cdr3_length: 13
cdr3_aa: CASSLRVRGGYTF
cdr3_nt: TGTGCCAGCAGCTTGCGTGTGCGGGGTGGCTACACCTTC

v_call: TRBV7-7
j_call: TRBJ2-2
d_call: .
clone_size: .
cdr3_length: 17
cdr3_aa: CASSLAEGGVTTGELFF
cdr3_nt: TGTGCCAGCAGCTTAGCCGAGGGGGGGGTCACCACCGGGGAGCTGTTTTTT

v_call: TRBV6-5
j_call: TRBJ2-5
d_call: TRBD2
clone_size: .
cdr3_length: 14
cdr3_aa: CASRGVGGEENQYF
cdr3_nt: TGTGCCAGCCGAGGGGTGGGGGGGGAAGAGAACCAGTACTTC

v_call: TRBV15
j_call: TRBJ2-7
d_call: TRBD2
clone_size: .
cdr3_length: 15
cdr3_aa: CATSFGTSGLYEQYF
cdr3_nt: TGTGCCACCAGCTTCGGGACTAGCGGTTTATACGAGCAGTACTTC

v_call: TRBV3-1/TRBV3-2
j_call: TRBJ1-1
d_call: TRBD1
clone_size: .
cdr3_length: 15
cdr3_aa: CASSHRGPYRVEAFF
cdr3_nt: TGTGCCAGCAGCCACAGGGGGCCCTACAGGGTGGAAGCTTTCTTT

v_call: TRBV3-1/TRBV3-2
j_call: TRBJ1-2
d_call: .
clone_size: .
cdr3_length: 12
cdr3_aa: CASSPSGDGYTF
cdr3_nt: TGTGCCAGCAGCCCTTCAGGGGATGGCTACACCTTC

v_call: TRBV10-3
j_call: TRBJ1-5
d_call: .
clone_size: .
cdr3_length: 15
cdr3_aa: CAISDGGDSNQPQHF
cdr3_nt: TGTGCCATCAGTGATGGCGGGGATAGCAATCAGCCCCAGCATTTT

v_call: TRBV15
j_call: TRBJ1-1
d_call: .
clone_size: .
cdr3_length: 15
cdr3_aa: CATSGGETTNTEAFF
cdr3_nt: TGTGCCACCTCTGGGGGGGAAACGACGAACACTGAAGCTTTCTTT

v_call: TRBV5-6
j_call: TRBJ1-2
d_call: .
clone_size: .
cdr3_length: 12
cdr3_aa: CASRGQDYGYTF
cdr3_nt: TGTGCCAGCAGAGGCCAGGACTATGGCTACACCTTC

v_call: TRBV7-2
j_call: TRBJ1-1
d_call: TRBD1
clone_size: once
cdr3_length: 16
cdr3_aa: CASSKGQAQGNTEAFF
cdr3_nt: TGTGCCAGCAGCAAAGGACAGGCTCAGGGGAACACTGAAGCTTTCTTT

v_call: TRBV19
j_call: TRBJ2-2
d_call: TRBD1
clone_size: .
cdr3_length: 15
cdr3_aa: CASSDRGRGTGELFF
cdr3_nt: TGTGCCAGTAGCGACAGGGGGCGCGGGACCGGGGAGCTGTTTTTT

v_call: TRBV7-2
j_call: TRBJ1-3
d_call: .
clone_size: .
cdr3_length: 19
cdr3_aa: CASSLVYQSGRFSGNTIYF
cdr3_nt: TGTGCCAGCAGCTTAGTATACCAGTCCGGGAGATTTTCTGGAAACACCATATATTTT

v_call: TRBV7-6
j_call: TRBJ2-6
d_call: .
clone_size: many
cdr3_length: 20
cdr3_aa: CASSLAREPKSGPGANVLTF
cdr3_nt: TGTGCCAGCAGCTTAGCGCGGGAACCAAAGAGTGGGCCTGGGGCCAACGTCCTGACTTTC

v_call: TRBV15
j_call: TRBJ2-7
d_call: TRBD2
clone_size: .
cdr3_length: 16
cdr3_aa: CATSRGGTSGPYEQYF
cdr3_nt: TGTGCCACCAGCAGGGGGGGGACTAGCGGACCCTACGAGCAGTACTTC

v_call: TRBV10-1
j_call: TRBJ2-3
d_call: .
clone_size: .
cdr3_length: 13
cdr3_aa: CASSETNTDTQYF
cdr3_nt: TGCGCCAGCAGTGAGACTAACACAGATACGCAGTATTTT

v_call: TRBV6-6
j_call: TRBJ1-2
d_call: .
clone_size: .
cdr3_length: 12
cdr3_aa: CASSHPRDGYTF
cdr3_nt: TGTGCCAGCAGTCACCCCCGGGATGGCTACACCTTC

v_call: TRBV2
j_call: TRBJ2-3
d_call: TRBD1
clone_size: .
cdr3_length: 15
cdr3_aa: CASSTSRQGTDTQYF
cdr3_nt: TGTGCCAGCAGCACCTCCAGACAGGGTACGGATACGCAGTATTTT

v_call: TRBV5-1
j_call: TRBJ2-3
d_call: .
clone_size: .
cdr3_length: 12
cdr3_aa: CASSLPGDTQYF
cdr3_nt: TGCGCCAGCAGCTTACCAGGAGATACGCAGTATTTT

v_call: TRBV7-6
j_call: TRBJ2-2
d_call: TRBD1
clone_size: .
cdr3_length: 16
cdr3_aa: CASRMWAGGIAGELFF
cdr3_nt: TGTGCCAGCAGGATGTGGGCAGGGGGAATAGCCGGGGAGCTGTTTTTT

v_call: TRBV18
j_call: TRBJ1-5
d_call: TRBD1
clone_size: .
cdr3_length: 16
cdr3_aa: CASSPDRVVRNQPQHF
cdr3_nt: TGTGCCAGCTCACCCGACAGGGTCGTTCGAAATCAGCCCCAGCATTTT

v_call: TRBV5-6
j_call: TRBJ2-2
d_call: .
clone_size: once
cdr3_length: 16
cdr3_aa: CASSSTTSRSTGELFF
cdr3_nt: TGTGCCAGCAGCTCGACGACAAGCCGAAGCACCGGGGAGCTGTTTTTT